The 30 T cell receptor beta chains listed next were all sequenced from one sample in a study of blood T cell repertoires in COVID-19. The protocol was immunoSEQ multiplex PCR, while the TCRdb copy is restricted to in-frame clones and leaves out a portion. The data hold about 190,000 clones, with over 75% observed a single time. Material for sequencing was peripheral blood. The receptors were sampled from a woman of 80 years or more with active or convalescent COVID-19.

V usage is TRBV20-1 and J usage is TRBJ2-7; no clear D gene. The CDR3 has 13 residues. The germline V gene encodes CDR1 DFQATT and CDR2 SNEGSKA (reference sequence). V lost 3 bases to trimming and J lost 0 bases, with 9 bases between them. CDR3: CSASFHNSYEQYF. The CDR3 bases are TGCAGTGCTAGTTTTCACAACTCCTACGAGCAGTACTTC.

This clone appeared a few times. Additional DNA sequences in this sample encode the identical CDR3. V gene TRBV4-1 combines with J gene TRBJ2-6; TRBD2 might be the D (5 bases). From germline, CDR1 is MGHRA and CDR2 YSYEKL. V was shortened by 2 bases and J by 0 bases, with 8 bases between the two germline ends. CDR3 size: 16 residues. CDR3 nucleotide sequence: TGCGCCAGCAGCCAACCGGGGAGCTCTGGGGCCAACGTCCTGACTTTC. The encoded protein is CASSQPGSSGANVLTF.

This clone showed up just once. The rearrangement uses TRBV3-1 (or the pseudogene TRBV3-2) and TRBJ1-2, with 8 bases aligning to TRBD1. The CDR3 has 15 residues. Trimming took 3 bases from V and 5 from J; bases not matched to a gene: 8. Germline V gene sequence: CDR1 LGHDT, CDR2 YNNKEL (reference sequence). This chain's CDR3 is CASSHGGQGGYGYTF. The CDR3 DNA follows: TGTGCCAGCAGCCACGGTGGACAGGGCGGATATGGCTACACCTTC.

This clone was observed a handful of times. The V and J genes are TRBV9 and TRBJ1-2; TRBD1 matches 12 bases. Germline V gives CDR1 SGDLS, CDR2 YYNGEE. This CDR3 comprises 15 residues. J lost 7 bases, V lost 3 bases, and 7 bases had no gene match. The CDR3 coding sequence is TGTGCCAGCAGCGCTCCGGGACAGGGGGCGCCTGGCTACACCTTC. Translated: CASSAPGQGAPGYTF.

The chain recombines TRBV21-1 with TRBJ1-2; the table's TRBD1 call for D was not verified on the DNA. TRBV21-1 is marked as a pseudogene. The CDR3 totals 15 residues. This CDR3 is CASVNRDRVTHGYTF. The CDR3 DNA reads TGTGCCAGCGTAAACAGGGACAGGGTGACCCATGGCTACACCTTC.

This chain connects TRBV29-1 to TRBJ1-1; 9 nucleotides line up with TRBD1. The germline V gene has CDR1 SQVTM and CDR2 ANQGSEA. The length of the CDR3 is 12 residues. J lost 4 bases, V lost 4 bases, and 1 base had no gene match. The chain's CDR3 is CSVATGGTEAFF. For the CDR3, the DNA is TGCAGCGTTGCGACAGGGGGCACTGAAGCTTTCTTT. The variable domain in full, completed from reference TRBV29-1 and TRBJ1-1, reads SAVISQKPSRDICQRGTSLTIQCQVDSQVTMMFWYRQQPGQSLTLIATANQGSEATYESGFVIDKFPISRPNLTFSTLTVSNMSPEDSSIYLCSVATGGTEAFFGQGTRLTVV.

V is TRBV4-1 and J is TRBJ1-2, with 10 bases that match TRBD1. Germline V gene data show CDR1 as MGHRA and CDR2 as YSYEKL. Losses at the gene ends were 3 bases for V and 0 bases for J; bases not matched to a gene: 4. The CDR3 sequence is 16 residues long. The CDR3 sequence is CASSQDRGRTNYGYTF. CDR3 bases: TGCGCCAGCAGCCAGGACAGGGGGAGGACTAACTATGGCTACACCTTC.

This clone has more than one count but fewer than ten. J is TRBJ2-3 and V is TRBV3-1 (or the pseudogene TRBV3-2), with D possibly being TRBD1 (5 bases). CDR3 length equals 15 residues. V dropped 2 bases and J dropped 2 bases, with 11 bases sitting between them. Germline-derived CDR1 and CDR2 are LGHDT and YNNKEL (reference sequence). In DNA form, the CDR3 reads TGTGCCAGCAGCCAATCGGGCAGGGTCACAGATACGCAGTATTTT. It encodes CASSQSGRVTDTQYF.

The rearrangement links TRBV12-3 or TRBV12-4 to TRBJ2-2; the match to TRBD1 covers 8 bases. The V gene end was trimmed by 10 bases and the J gene end by 6 bases; junction bases not matched to a gene: 7. The CDR3 covers 13 residues. CDR3 bases: TGTGCCACGGACAGGGATAGGGCCGGGGAGCTGTTTTTT. It encodes CATDRDRAGELFF.

V is TRBV30 and J is TRBJ2-1, with 8 bases identical to TRBD2. The V and J ends lost 3 bases and 4 bases, in that order; junction bases with no gene match: 14. Germline V CDR1 and CDR2: GTSNPN, SVGIG (reference sequence). The CDR3 totals 17 residues. CDR3 amino acids: CAWSNSRGGRGYNEQFF. The CDR3, as DNA: TGTGCCTGGAGCAATTCCCGGGGGGGCCGAGGGTACAATGAGCAGTTCTTC. Combining the CDR3 with reference TRBV30 and TRBJ2-1 gives the whole variable domain SQTIHQWPATLVQPVGSPLSLECTVEGTSNPNLYWYRQAAGRGLQLLFYSVGIGQISSEVPQNLSASRPQDRQFILSSKKLLLSDSGFYLCAWSNSRGGRGYNEQFFGPGTRLTVL.

The V and J genes are TRBV5-6 and TRBJ2-7; the match to TRBD2 covers 10 bases. In germline, CDR1 is SGHDT, CDR2 YYEEEE. The CDR3 totals 15 residues. After removal of 3 bases from V and 2 bases from J, the junction contained 5 bases not matched to a gene. In DNA form, the CDR3 reads TGTGCCAGCAGCTGGTTAGCGGGGGGCACCTACGAGCAGTACTTC. The encoded protein is CASSWLAGGTYEQYF.

The chain is built from TRBV18 and TRBJ1-1, with D possibly being TRBD1 (5 bases). V lost 1 base and J lost 0, with 12 bases in between. The CDR3 is 16 residues long. CDR1 and CDR2 from the germline V gene are KGHSH and LQKENI. The CDR3 nucleotides read TGTGCCAGCTCACCACGGCAGGGAAACATGAACACTGAAGCTTTCTTT. It translates to CASSPRQGNMNTEAFF.

The V and J genes are TRBV5-4 and TRBJ1-1; the D is unclear. V was cut by 7 bases and J by 0 bases, with 13 bases left in between. This CDR3 is 14 amino acids long. CDR1 is SGHNT and CDR2 is YYREEE in the germline V gene (reference sequence). As DNA, the CDR3 is TGTGCCAGCGGCGAGGATTTGATGAACACTGAAGCTTTCTTT. Protein: CASGEDLMNTEAFF.

The rearrangement links TRBV19 to TRBJ1-5; TRBD1 agrees at 8 bases. CDR1 LNHDA and CDR2 SQIVND come from the germline V gene (reference sequence). CDR3 length: 13 amino acids. V was pared by 7 bases and J by 6 bases, with 5 bases of the junction left unmatched. CDR3 DNA: TGTGCCAGTACTTCCAGGGGGCTTCAGCCCCAGCATTTT. Its protein product is CASTSRGLQPQHF.

There are a few counts of this clone. The chain recombines TRBV10-1 with TRBJ1-2, with 9 bases matching TRBD1. Germline CDR1 reads WNHNN; CDR2 reads SYGVQD (reference sequence). The J segment lost 1 base and the V segment lost 6 bases, leaving 3 bases of the junction unmatched. There are 14 residues in the CDR3. The CDR3 coding sequence is TGCGCCAGCAGGGGGACAGGGAGTAACTATGGCTACACCTTC. Translation gives CASRGTGSNYGYTF.

CDR3 in amino acids: CASSYRGATYEQYF. The CDR3 bases are TGTGCCAGCAGCTATCGGGGGGCAACCTACGAGCAGTACTTC. This chain joins TRBV7-2 and TRBJ2-7; D might be TRBD2 (7 bases). V gave up 4 bases and J gave up 2 bases, with 12 bases separating them. The CDR3 consists of 14 residues. Germline CDR1 reads SGHTA; CDR2 reads FQGNSA.

This sequence joins TRBV6-5 and TRBJ1-6; 11 bases are shared with TRBD1. V trimming: 6 bases; J trimming: 7 bases; junction bases outside the gene matches: 2. The length of the CDR3 is 14 residues. The germline CDR1 and CDR2 sequences are MNHEY and SVGAGI. CDR3 residues: CASSRDRGNSPLHF. The CDR3 DNA follows: TGTGCCAGCAGCCGGGACAGGGGGAATTCACCCCTCCACTTT.

J is TRBJ1-5 and V is TRBV7-8; 9 bases fit TRBD1. CDR1 is SGHVS and CDR2 is FQNEAQ in the germline V gene. This CDR3 has 16 amino acids. V was clipped by 3 bases and J by 6 bases; unmatched bases: 9. The CDR3 here is CASSFKYRGLGQPQHF. Here the CDR3 DNA reads TGTGCCAGCAGCTTTAAGTACAGGGGGCTGGGTCAGCCCCAGCATTTT. The variable domain in full, completed from reference TRBV7-8 and TRBJ1-5, reads GAGVSQSPRYKVAKRGQDVALRCDPISGHVSLFWYQQALGQGPEFLTYFQNEAQLDKSGLPSDRFFAERPEGSVSTLKIQRTQQEDSAVYLCASSFKYRGLGQPQHFGDGTRLSIL.

This clone was seen just once. The J gene is TRBJ2-2, the V gene TRBV2, with D maybe TRBD1 (5 bases). There are 16 residues in the CDR3. Trimming removed 1 base at V and 4 bases at J, with 13 bases between. Germline V CDR1 and CDR2: SNHLY, FYNNEI. The CDR3, as DNA: TGTGCCAGCAGTGAAGATTTAGGGGCCCGCACCGGGGAGCTGTTTTTT. Its protein product is CASSEDLGARTGELFF. The entire variable domain, with the rest obtained from reference TRBV2 and TRBJ2-2, is as follows: EPEVTQTPSHQVTQMGQEVILRCVPISNHLYFYWYRQILGQKVEFLVSFYNNEISEKSEIFDDQFSVERPDGSNFTLKIRSTKLEDSAMYFCASSEDLGARTGELFFGEGSRLTVL.

The J gene is TRBJ1-6, the V gene TRBV6-2 or TRBV6-3; 9 nucleotides line up with TRBD1. This CDR3 region has 17 residues. J gave up 9 bases and V 3 bases, and 12 bases lay outside the gene matches. CDR1 is MNHEY and CDR2 is SVGEGT in the germline V gene. CDR3 in DNA: TGTGCCAGCAGTTATTCCCGGGACAGGGTTTTTTCTTCACCCCTCCACTTT. Protein sequence: CASSYSRDRVFSSPLHF.

This clone was seen only once. The rearrangement joins TRBV9 to TRBJ2-2, with 11 bases fitting TRBD2. This CDR3 has 18 residues. V lost 3 bases and J lost 4; bases outside the gene matches: 11. Germline V gene lookup returns CDR1 SGDLS and CDR2 YYNGEE. The CDR3 DNA follows: TGTGCCAGCAGCGAGCGCCCCGGACTAGCGGGTGGCACCGGGGAGCTGTTTTTT. It is translated as CASSERPGLAGGTGELFF.

This clone was detected a few times. The chain joins TRBV2 to TRBJ2-2, with TRBD2 matching 10 bases. The CDR3 runs to 16 residues. Trimming took 4 bases from V and 6 from J; bases not matched to a gene: 8. Per germline, CDR1 SNHLY and CDR2 FYNNEI. The CDR3 sequence is CASSVRLAGVAGELFF. CDR3 in DNA: TGTGCCAGCAGTGTTCGGCTAGCGGGGGTCGCCGGGGAGCTGTTTTTT.

The V call is TRBV5-4, the J call TRBJ2-1, with 11 bases identical to TRBD1. CDR3 length: 17 amino acids. Germline V CDR1 and CDR2: SGHNT, YYREEE (reference sequence). V shed 0 bases and J 7 bases; nucleotides not matched to a gene: 9. The DNA of the CDR3 is TGTGCCAGCAGCTTGGTACCAGCCGGGACAGGGGGAAATGAGCAGTTCTTC. Translating gives CASSLVPAGTGGNEQFF. Variable domain in full (rest from reference TRBV5-4 and TRBJ2-1): ETGVTQSPTHLIKTRGQQVTLRCSSQSGHNTVSWYQQALGQGPQFIFQYYREEENGRGNFPPRFSGLQFPNYSSELNVNALELDDSALYLCASSLVPAGTGGNEQFFGPGTRLTVL.

The chain carries TRBV7-2 and TRBJ2-5; 11 nucleotides match TRBD2. Per the germline V gene, CDR1 is SGHTA and CDR2 is FQGNSA. Unmatched junction bases numbered 2, after V lost 0 bases and J lost 2 bases. This CDR3 has 16 residues. CDR3 nucleotides: TGTGCCAGCAGCTTAGCGGCTAGCGGGGGGCAAGAGACCCAGTACTTC. This encodes CASSLAASGGQETQYF.

The V gene is TRBV27, the J gene TRBJ1-5; no clear D. This CDR3 spans 16 amino acids. In germline, CDR1 is MNHEY, CDR2 SMNVEV (reference sequence). The germline V and J ends were trimmed by 1 base and 2 bases, with 12 bases remaining between them. In DNA, the CDR3 is TGTGCCAGCAGTTTATACCCTGGGAGTGGCAATCAGCCCCAGCATTTT. It specifies CASSLYPGSGNQPQHF.

The chain employs TRBV9 and TRBJ1-6, with D possibly TRBD1 on 5 matching bases. Trimming pared 3 bases from V and 7 bases from J, leaving 17 bases between. The CDR3 covers 16 residues. Germline CDR1 and CDR2: SGDLS and YYNGEE. CDR3 in DNA: TGTGCCAGCAGCGCAACCGGGCCGCGGGGGAATTCACCCCTCCACTTT. This translates into CASSATGPRGNSPLHF.

A single count supports this clone. The rearrangement uses TRBV30 and TRBJ1-4, with a possible D match to TRBD1 (5 bases). This CDR3 spans 15 amino acids. Germline-derived CDR1 and CDR2 are GTSNPN and SVGIG (reference sequence). Between the trimmed V and J ends, which lost 1 base and 0 bases, there was a span of 9 bases. The CDR3 spells CAWSAGVATNEKLFF. The CDR3 region has the DNA TGTGCCTGGAGTGCGGGGGTAGCAACTAATGAAAAACTGTTTTTT.

The chain employs TRBV4-2 and TRBJ2-3; TRBD2 matches at 8 bases. The J segment lost 2 bases and the V segment lost 3 bases, leaving 13 bases of the junction unmatched. Germline values: CDR1 LGHNA, CDR2 YNFKEQ. There are 18 residues in the CDR3. The CDR3, as DNA: TGTGCCAGCAGCCAGGATCCGGGGGGGCCGACCCTCACAGATACGCAGTATTTT. Residues: CASSQDPGGPTLTDTQYF.

In this sample, this clone turned up a few times. The chain recombines TRBV28 with TRBJ1-6; D not resolved. Between the trimmed V and J ends, which lost 4 bases and 4 bases, there was a span of 8 bases. The germline V gene has CDR1 MDHEN and CDR2 SYDVKM. The CDR3 is made up of 14 amino acids. The CDR3 here is CASSWTGYNSPLHF. In DNA form, the CDR3 reads TGTGCCAGCAGTTGGACGGGGTATAATTCACCCCTCCACTTT. The full variable domain, its missing parts supplied by reference TRBV28 and TRBJ1-6, is DVKVTQSSRYLVKRTGEKVFLECVQDMDHENMFWYRQDPGLGLRLIYFSYDVKMKEKGDIPEGYSVSREKKERFSLILESASTNQTSMYLCASSWTGYNSPLHFGNGTRLTVT.

The genes are TRBV7-2 and TRBJ1-1, with D perhaps TRBD1 (6 bases). V was clipped by 1 base and J by 0 bases, with 9 bases between them. Germline V gives CDR1 SGHTA, CDR2 FQGNSA. This CDR3 region has 15 residues. For the CDR3, the DNA is TGTGCCAGCAGCTTAGTAAGGGGGATGAACACTGAAGCTTTCTTT. Translating it yields CASSLVRGMNTEAFF.